This is a list of T cell receptor beta chains from one sample in a study of control samples from healthy donors and cancer patients. This table comes from immunoSEQ multiplex PCR, and its TCRdb copy is limited to in-frame clones, with some not included. This sample has about 120,000 clones, with roughly 93% found just once. What was sequenced was blood. These receptors all come from a man aged 25-40 years in good health. CDR3s include the opening cysteine and the closing phenylalanine or tryptophan. A D gene is named only where the DNA matches it firmly.

14	.	TRBV5-6	TRBJ1-5	CASSLGTNNQPQHF	TGTGCCAGCAGCTTAGGGACAAACAATCAGCCCCAGCATTTT
13	.	TRBV18	TRBJ1-1	CASSPGTYLEAFF	TGTGCCAGCTCACCCGGGACATATCTAGAAGCTTTCTTT
14	TRBD1	TRBV2	TRBJ1-2	CASNTGQGAGGYTF	TGTGCCAGCAACACCGGACAGGGGGCGGGTGGCTACACCTTC
16	.	TRBV5-1	TRBJ2-3	CASSKGNGGDTDTQYF	TGCGCCAGCAGTAAAGGAAACGGCGGGGATACAGATACGCAGTATTTT
12	TRBD2	TRBV6-5	TRBJ2-3	CASSYNAGREYF	TGTGCCAGCAGCTATAACGCCGGGAGGGAGTATTTT
15	.	TRBV7-2	TRBJ1-3	CASSLEGESGNTIYF	TGTGCCAGCAGCTTAGAGGGGGAGTCCGGAAACACCATATATTTT
12	.	TRBV2	TRBJ1-2	CASTRTVYGYTF	TGTGCCAGCACCCGGACAGTCTATGGCTACACCTTC
15	.	TRBV4-1	TRBJ1-5	CASSQDSQGDQPQHF	TGCGCCAGCAGCCAAGATTCACAGGGTGACCAGCCCCAGCATTTT
14	.	TRBV11-2	TRBJ1-1	CASSLTTGRSGAFF	TGTGCCAGCAGCTTGACGACAGGCCGATCTGGAGCTTTCTTT
14	TRBD1	TRBV7-8	TRBJ1-2	CASSLLTGGYGYTF	TGTGCCAGCAGCTTACTGACAGGGGGCTATGGCTACACCTTC
17	.	TRBV24-1	TRBJ2-2	CATSDTKTGTNTGELFF	TGTGCCACCAGTGACACAAAAACCGGGACCAACACCGGGGAGCTGTTTTTT